The 5 T cell receptor beta chains below were found in one sample sequenced in a study of CXCR3-negative and CXCR3-positive naive CD8 T cells. TRB cDNA libraries were made by UMI-labeled 5' RACE. Each CDR3 protein gets one entry in TCRdb, which reprocessed the 5' RACE reads and gives no DNA. Listed are 5,500 to 8,000 distinct CDR3 sequences; approximately 1.3% falls within the top ten. Sequencing was carried out using naive CXCR3- CD8+ T cells from blood. Described subset: CD45RO-CCR7+CD27+CD95- naive CD8+ T cells lacking CXCR3 (TNR3-). These receptors all stem from a human donor in good health. Some clones in this sample may be carry-over from other donors' samples.

This rearrangement joins TRBV19 to TRBJ1-5. CDR1 and CDR2 from the germline V gene are LNHDA and SQIVND (reference sequence). The CDR3 consists of 13 residues. CDR3: CASSILVSQPQHF.

V and J are TRBV6-6 and TRBJ2-3; no DNA is available, so the TRBD2 call from TCRdb remains unchecked. The CDR3 sequence is 14 residues long. From germline, CDR1 is MNHNY and CDR2 SVGAGI (reference sequence). CDR3 protein: CAGSLAGSTDTQYF.

The genes are TRBV19 and TRBJ2-1; the D gene TCRdb calls, TRBD1, cannot be checked with no DNA. The CDR3 totals 16 residues. Germline V gives CDR1 LNHDA, CDR2 SQIVND (reference sequence). The CDR3 reads CASSIGGGLSYNEQFF.

This clonotype is deemed medium-sized by its frequency. The chain has TRBV27 and TRBJ1-1; TCRdb selects TRBD1, and the lack of DNA leaves this call unchecked. This CDR3 spans 19 amino acids. Germline V CDR1 and CDR2: MNHEY, SMNVEV (reference sequence). CDR3 loop: CASSPWTDRSLTMNTEAFF.

By frequency, this clonotype is medium-sized. J is TRBJ1-2 and V is TRBV14. Per the germline V gene, CDR1 is SGHDN and CDR2 is FVKESK. The CDR3 length is 13 residues. This CDR3 reads CASSQGGNYGYTF.